Presented here are 5 T cell receptor beta chains from one specimen sequenced in a study of T cell responses to AZD1222 COVID-19 vaccine. The data were produced by immunoSEQ multiplex PCR, yet TCRdb's version contains in-frame clones alone and is incomplete. The table has 120,000 to 150,000 clones, approximately 90% seen once; the top ten hold around 5%. The material sequenced was peripheral blood, taken on day 0 of AZD1222 vaccination. These receptors were taken from an adult in good health.

The rearrangement uses TRBV6-5 and TRBJ2-1, with TRBD1 as a possible D gene (6 bases). V lost 5 bases, J lost 8 bases, and 19 bases lay in between. CDR3 length: 15 amino acids. Per the germline V gene, CDR1 is MNHEY and CDR2 is SVGAGI. CDR3 nucleotides: TGTGCCAGCAGTAAAACGTGGGGGCGCGCTGATGAGCAGTTCTTC. Residues: CASSKTWGRADEQFF.

The chain is built from TRBV5-6 and TRBJ2-3, with TRBD2 as a possible D gene (6 bases). Per germline, CDR1 SGHDT and CDR2 YYEEEE. The length of the CDR3 is 15 residues. Trimming shortened V by 1 base and J by 3 bases, and 12 bases separated the two germline ends. CDR3 sequence: CASSLPGSGTDTQYF. DNA for the CDR3: TGTGCCAGCAGCTTGCCGGGTAGCGGAACAGATACGCAGTATTTT.

This clone is a singleton in its sample. The rearrangement links TRBV19 to TRBJ2-7; possible D gene TRBD1, 6 bases. The germline V gene encodes CDR1 LNHDA and CDR2 SQIVND (reference sequence). The CDR3 runs to 16 residues. The V end lost 3 bases, the J end lost 3 bases, and 18 bases lay between the germline ends. CDR3: CASSIGVGQKYYEQYF. CDR3 in DNA: TGTGCCAGTAGTATTGGGGTCGGACAGAAATACTACGAGCAGTACTTC.

The chain has TRBV2 and TRBJ1-6, with TRBD1 matching over 9 bases. Per the germline V gene, CDR1 is SNHLY and CDR2 is FYNNEI. With 7 bases clipped from V and 8 bases from J, the junction kept 9 bases outside the gene matches. The length of the CDR3 is 15 residues. CDR3 DNA: TGTGCCAGCATTTTGACAGGGGGTCTTGATTCACCCCTCCACTTT. Its protein is CASILTGGLDSPLHF.

The rearrangement links TRBV11-2 to TRBJ1-4, with TRBD1 matching over 10 bases. The J segment lost 5 bases and the V segment lost 5 bases, leaving 5 bases of the junction unmatched. There are 15 residues in the CDR3. Germline CDR1 SGHAT, CDR2 FQNNGV. The CDR3 region has the DNA TGTGCCAGCAGCCCGCAGGACAGGGGGAATGAAAAACTGTTTTTT. Amino acid sequence: CASSPQDRGNEKLFF.